This T cell receptor beta chain was sequenced for a study of T cells expressing NK-cell markers. Study results and limitations: Leadership of the CD3+CD56-NKG2C+ fraction also belonged to these clonotypes in several donors. Specificity for HCMV among expanded NKG2C+ T cell clones was not established.

The CDR3 totals 11 residues. A note on this clonotype: As yet, its antigen is unknown.

What made the TCR beta cDNA was 5'RACE template switching with UMIs. TCRdb reanalyzed the 5' RACE reads and collapses them to one entry per CDR3 protein, without DNA. Its listing shows around 550,000 distinct CDR3 sequences. The clonotype comes from a man aged 18 to 29 in good health. The chain carries TRBV12-3 or TRBV12-4 and TRBJ1-1; as DNA is missing, the TRBD1 call by TCRdb cannot be tested. The source material was blood T cells: a sorted CD56 or NKG2C T cell subset, CD4+ or CD8+ T cells, or bulk PBMC T cells (not recorded which). CDR3 sequence reads: CASWDRGVAFF.